This T cell receptor (beta chain) derives from a study of T cell responses to AZD1222 COVID-19 vaccine. Findings and limits, study-wide: Seropositive AZD1222 recipients at baseline numbered only 6 or 7. Reportedly, nearly half of unique spike TCRs recognized epitopes outside B.1.351/B.1.1.7 mutations. Researchers took repertoire samples only after the peak T cell response had come.

Concerning this clone itself: Its antigen is unknown.

J was trimmed by 7 bases and V by 4 bases; bases with no gene match: 5. Per germline, CDR1 SEHNR and CDR2 FQNEAQ (reference sequence). CDR3 length: 14 amino acids. TCRdb's copy holds only in-frame clones and misses some; the assay was immunoSEQ multiplex PCR. The data hold 100,000 to 150,000 clones, with 75% to 90% observed a single time. The genes are TRBV7-9 and TRBJ2-1; TRBD2 agrees at 9 bases. Source: peripheral blood, taken on day 0 of AZD1222 vaccination. The sequence came from an adult in good health. The CDR3 here is CASSWVAGVNEQFF. CDR3 bases: TGTGCCAGCAGCTGGGTAGCGGGAGTGAATGAGCAGTTCTTC.